This T cell receptor beta chain is drawn from a study of shared clonotypes between healthy human individuals. The data were produced by immunoSEQ multiplex PCR, yet TCRdb's version contains in-frame clones alone and is incomplete. The sample has around 1.9 million clones; roughly 91% are singletons. V was pared by 7 bases and J by 2 bases, with 15 bases between. The CDR3 sequence is 14 residues long. Germline V gene lookup returns CDR1 MDHEN and CDR2 SYDVKM. CD8 cells classed as naive were CD45RO-negative and positively selected for CCR7, excluding terminally differentiated effector memory CD45RA+ cells. Donors were healthy HIV-negative adults without recent acute infections or vaccinations.

The sequenced sample was naive CD8+ T cells from PBMCs. J is TRBJ2-7 and V is TRBV28; D unresolved. The receptor's source is a man in his late teens or twenties in good health. Some clones in this sample may be carry-over from other donors' samples. CDR3 DNA sequence: TGTGCCAGCACCTTCAGGCAGAATGCCTACGAGCAGTACTTC. This encodes CASTFRQNAYEQYF. Full variable domain (missing parts from reference TRBV28 and TRBJ2-7): DVKVTQSSRYLVKRTGEKVFLECVQDMDHENMFWYRQDPGLGLRLIYFSYDVKMKEKGDIPEGYSVSREKKERFSLILESASTNQTSMYLCASTFRQNAYEQYFGPGTRLTVT.